The next 22 T cell receptor beta chains were all read from a single sample in a study of blood T cell repertoires in COVID-19. Libraries were prepared by immunoSEQ multiplex PCR; TCRdb keeps only in-frame clonotypes and omits some of them. The table has about 310,000 clones, 85% to 90% seen once; the top ten hold about 1%. Sequencing was performed on peripheral blood. These receptors were obtained from a woman aged 40 to 50 with COVID-19, enrolled during active disease.

This chain links TRBV2 with TRBJ2-7; 13 bases fit TRBD2. The CDR3 has 16 residues. Trimming removed 10 bases from V and 2 bases from J; junction bases left unmatched: 11. The V gene's germline CDR1 is SNHLY and CDR2 FYNNEI. The CDR3 is CATTGLAGKSTYEQYF. CDR3 sequence (DNA): TGTGCCACCACGGGACTAGCGGGGAAAAGCACCTACGAGCAGTACTTC.

This clone was recorded only once. CDR3 in amino acids: CASSPSGGQETQYF. The CDR3 DNA reads TGTGCCAGCTCACCGTCTGGGGGGCAAGAGACCCAGTACTTC. The V and J genes are TRBV18 and TRBJ2-5; D might be TRBD2 (6 bases). Germline V CDR1 and CDR2: KGHSH, LQKENI. V was shortened by 3 bases and J by 2 bases, with 10 bases between the two germline ends. The CDR3 has 14 amino acids.

This clone turned up a few times. The chain joins TRBV10-3 to TRBJ1-2; 10 nucleotides match TRBD1. Germline trimming cut 7 bases from V and 2 bases from J; bases unmatched to any gene: 4. CDR1 is ENHRY and CDR2 is SYGVKD in the germline V gene. The CDR3 covers 14 residues. The CDR3 region is CAIIPGQGNYGYTF. The CDR3 DNA reads as TGTGCCATCATCCCGGGACAGGGGAACTATGGCTACACCTTC.

The chain combines TRBV2 with TRBJ2-7, with 7 bases fitting TRBD1. CDR1 and CDR2 from the germline V gene are SNHLY and FYNNEI. The V segment lost 8 bases and the J segment 6 bases; nucleotides outside the gene matches: 4. This CDR3 is 11 amino acids long. The CDR3 loop is CASGNRGEQYF. In DNA form, the CDR3 reads TGTGCCAGCGGTAACAGGGGCGAGCAGTACTTC.

The V call is TRBV5-1, the J call TRBJ1-1; no firm D call. Germline V gives CDR1 SGHRS, CDR2 YFSETQ. Trimming cost V 1 base and J 7 bases, with 11 bases left between them. The CDR3 is 13 residues long. The CDR3 coding sequence is TGCGCCAGCAGCTTGAGCGGGGAGGTTGAAGCTTTCTTT. This codes for CASSLSGEVEAFF.

The chain couples TRBV29-1 to TRBJ2-3; no clear D. V was clipped by 6 bases and J by 4 bases, with 14 bases between them. The CDR3 is 13 amino acids. Per the germline V gene, CDR1 is SQVTM and CDR2 is ANQGSEA. The CDR3 protein is CSVRMYEADTQYF. CDR3 DNA sequence: TGCAGCGTCCGAATGTATGAGGCAGATACGCAGTATTTT.

V is TRBV14 and J is TRBJ1-6; 8 bases fit TRBD1. CDR1 is SGHDN, CDR2 FVKESK, per germline. This CDR3 has 16 amino acids. After removal of 0 bases from V and 7 bases from J, the junction contained 5 bases not matched to a gene. The CDR3 spells CASSQDKGQVNSPLHF. CDR3 in DNA: TGTGCCAGCAGCCAAGATAAGGGACAGGTCAATTCACCCCTCCACTTT.

This clone was picked up one time. This specimen includes other DNA sequences encoding the same CDR3. The V and J genes are TRBV29-1 and TRBJ2-7, with 9 bases matching TRBD1. V dropped 5 bases and J dropped 4; count of bases not matched to a gene: 3. CDR3 length equals 12 residues. From germline, CDR1 is SQVTM and CDR2 ANQGSEA. CDR3 nucleotide sequence: TGCAGCGTTCGACAGGGGGGGTACGAGCAGTACTTC. Translating it yields CSVRQGGYEQYF.

The table lists this clone with a few counts. This chain links TRBV7-9 with TRBJ1-2; D possibly corresponds to TRBD1 (5 bases). This CDR3 contains 17 residues. Germline assignment: CDR1 SEHNR and CDR2 FQNEAQ (reference sequence). V shed 0 bases and J shed 0 bases, with 14 bases lying between them. The CDR3 DNA reads as TGTGCCAGCAGCTTAGCGCAGGGAGGGCGGGCTAACTATGGCTACACCTTC. Translation gives CASSLAQGGRANYGYTF.

A single count supports this clone. This chain uses TRBV30 with TRBJ1-1; TRBD1 is a possible D gene (5 bases). V was clipped by 4 bases and J by 3 bases, with 12 bases between them. From germline, CDR1 is GTSNPN and CDR2 SVGIG (reference sequence). This CDR3 has 13 residues. The CDR3, as DNA: TGTGCCTGGAAGGGGCGGTGGGACACTGAAGCTTTCTTT. Its translation: CAWKGRWDTEAFF.

This clone has just one count. The rearrangement links TRBV14 to TRBJ2-6; TRBD1 matches 9 bases. Per germline, CDR1 SGHDN and CDR2 FVKESK. This CDR3 region has 15 residues. After removal of 3 bases from V and 10 bases from J, the junction contained 7 bases not matched to a gene. The CDR3 DNA follows: TGTGCCAGCAGCCACCGATCAGGGACAGGGAACGTCCTGACTTTC. Protein: CASSHRSGTGNVLTF.

The chain links TRBV7-9 to TRBJ2-5, with a tentative D call TRBD2 (6 bases). The CDR3 extends over 14 amino acids. CDR1 SEHNR and CDR2 FQNEAQ come from the germline V gene (reference sequence). V dropped 3 bases and J dropped 5 bases, with 13 bases sitting between them. The CDR3 here is CASSFTGDVETQYF. For the CDR3, the DNA is TGTGCCAGCAGCTTTACGGGGGACGTCGAGACCCAGTACTTC.

The gene calls are TRBV2 and TRBJ1-3; TRBD1 agrees at 7 bases. Germline-derived CDR1 and CDR2 are SNHLY and FYNNEI. The CDR3 consists of 15 residues. The junction had 10 bases not matched to a gene; V was cut back by 4 bases and J by 7 bases. This chain's CDR3 is CASSGSGTVGNTIYF. For the CDR3, the DNA is TGTGCCAGCAGTGGTTCCGGGACAGTCGGGAACACCATATATTTT.

This clone was counted only a few times. The chain employs TRBV3-1 (or the pseudogene TRBV3-2) and TRBJ1-6; 7 bases match TRBD1. CDR3 length: 16 amino acids. The trim removed 1 base at V and 12 bases at J, leaving 12 bases unmatched. Germline CDR1 reads LGHDT; CDR2 reads YNNKEL (reference sequence). The CDR3 sequence: CASSQGPDRTLVPLHF. CDR3 bases: TGTGCCAGCAGCCAAGGTCCGGACAGGACCCTTGTACCCCTCCACTTT.

The rearrangement joins TRBV6-5 to TRBJ2-7; 8 nucleotides agree with TRBD2. Germline-derived CDR1 and CDR2 are MNHEY and SVGAGI. Losses at the gene ends were 7 bases for V and 0 bases for J; bases not matched to a gene: 5. The CDR3 spans 14 residues. The CDR3 DNA reads TGTGCCAGCAATATAGCGGGGAGCTCCTACGAGCAGTACTTC. Its protein product is CASNIAGSSYEQYF.

V usage is TRBV29-1 and J usage is TRBJ1-4; 10 bases map to TRBD1. In germline, CDR1 is SQVTM, CDR2 ANQGSEA. This CDR3 has 16 residues. Trimming cost V 6 bases and J 5 bases; bases outside gene matches: 12. The CDR3 sequence is CSVMRELGQGNEKLFF. The CDR3, as DNA: TGCAGCGTGATGAGAGAACTGGGACAGGGGAATGAAAAACTGTTTTTT.

The rearrangement links TRBV2 to TRBJ2-3; tentatively, D is TRBD2 (5 bases). Trimming left V 7 bases short and J 3 bases short, with 14 bases between. CDR3 length: 14 amino acids. Germline-derived CDR1 and CDR2 are SNHLY and FYNNEI. DNA of the CDR3: TGTGCCAGCACGCTAGCTATAAGGACAGATACGCAGTATTTT. Residues: CASTLAIRTDTQYF. The full variable domain, with the rest looked up from reference TRBV2 and TRBJ2-3, is EPEVTQTPSHQVTQMGQEVILRCVPISNHLYFYWYRQILGQKVEFLVSFYNNEISEKSEIFDDQFSVERPDGSNFTLKIRSTKLEDSAMYFCASTLAIRTDTQYFGPGTRLTVL.

The chain links TRBV4-1 to TRBJ2-1; D remains unclear. The CDR3 runs to 14 residues. Germline V gives CDR1 MGHRA, CDR2 YSYEKL. The V end lost 1 base, the J end lost 5 bases, and 9 bases lay between the germline ends. The CDR3 region has the DNA TGCGCCAGCAGCCAAGCCACTACCCACAATGAGCAGTTCTTC. Amino acid sequence: CASSQATTHNEQFF.

The chain recombines TRBV30 with TRBJ1-5, with 9 nucleotides matching TRBD1. Trimming cost V 3 bases and J 5 bases; bases outside gene matches: 11. The germline V gene encodes CDR1 GTSNPN and CDR2 SVGIG (reference sequence). The CDR3 spans 16 residues. The CDR3 DNA reads TGTGCCTGGAGGGCCCCCGCGTACAGGGGGCATCAGCCCCAGCATTTT. Translating gives CAWRAPAYRGHQPQHF. The entire variable domain, with the rest obtained from reference TRBV30 and TRBJ1-5, is as follows: SQTIHQWPATLVQPVGSPLSLECTVEGTSNPNLYWYRQAAGRGLQLLFYSVGIGQISSEVPQNLSASRPQDRQFILSSKKLLLSDSGFYLCAWRAPAYRGHQPQHFGDGTRLSIL.

Comments on this clone: Other DNA sequences in this sample translate to the same CDR3. V and J are TRBV9 and TRBJ2-7; 11 bases are a match to TRBD2. J was trimmed by 4 bases and V by 4 bases; bases with no gene match: 7. The CDR3 is made up of 15 amino acids. Germline assignment: CDR1 SGDLS and CDR2 YYNGEE. The CDR3 spells CASSPGTSGLYEQYF. DNA of the CDR3: TGTGCCAGCAGCCCCGGGACTAGCGGTTTGTACGAGCAGTACTTC.

This chain uses TRBV29-1 with TRBJ1-2; TRBD1 is a possible D gene (6 bases). Trimming stripped 5 bases from V and 9 bases from J, with 13 bases between. The CDR3 has 11 amino acids. The V gene's germline CDR1 is SQVTM and CDR2 ANQGSEA. The CDR3 sequence: CSVLVGGSYTF. CDR3 coding DNA: TGCAGCGTTCTAGTAGGGGGAAGCTACACCTTC. The full variable domain, its missing parts supplied by reference TRBV29-1 and TRBJ1-2, is SAVISQKPSRDICQRGTSLTIQCQVDSQVTMMFWYRQQPGQSLTLIATANQGSEATYESGFVIDKFPISRPNLTFSTLTVSNMSPEDSSIYLCSVLVGGSYTFGSGTRLTVV.

This clone was seen a single time. The chain joins TRBV28 to TRBJ2-2; D perhaps matches TRBD1 (5 bases). Germline V lookup: CDR1 MDHEN, CDR2 SYDVKM. This CDR3 comprises 14 residues. The chain's CDR3 is CLIAGNMNTGELFF. The CDR3 bases are TGTCTAATCGCAGGGAACATGAACACCGGGGAGCTGTTTTTT.